These 17 T cell receptor beta chains originate from one sample sequenced in a study of regulatory T cells in long-lasting Graves disease. The time point denotes: newly diagnosed GD, antithyroid drugs for less than 3 months. After RNA was extracted from PBMCs, the TCR library was made from it. CDR3-region Arm-PCR and iRepertoire HTBI primers produced the TCR beta libraries. TCRdb called the multiplex PCR reads again in MiXCR, with one record for every CDR3 protein. The sample has about 220,000 distinct CDR3 sequences, roughly 19% seen once. The sample was also linked to a second study, of T cells in Graves' hyperthyroidism and ophthalmopathy.

The sequenced sample was peripheral blood mononuclear cells (PBMCs), obtained at new diagnosis, from a patient treated with antithyroid drugs. The receptors come from a woman aged 25 to 39 with Graves disease.

This clonotype was seen ten or more times. CDR3 residues: CASSSLDRENYGYTF. In DNA form, the CDR3 reads TGTGCCAGCAGCTCCCTGGACAGGGAGAACTATGGCTACACCTTC. The chain employs TRBV7-9 and TRBJ1-2, with 8 bases that match TRBD1. V lost 4 bases to trimming and J lost 2 bases; unmatched junction nucleotides: 6. Per germline, CDR1 SEHNR and CDR2 FQNEAQ (reference sequence). The length of the CDR3 is 15 residues.

This clonotype was counted only a few times. This sequence joins TRBV3-1 and TRBJ1-2, with TRBD1 matching over 8 bases. Looked up from germline, CDR1 is LGHDT and CDR2 is YNNKEL (reference sequence). This CDR3 region has 14 residues. With 4 bases clipped from V and 4 bases from J, the junction kept 5 bases outside the gene matches. The CDR3, as DNA: TGTGCCAGCAGCCCACTTACAGGGGGCTATGGCTACACCTTC. This sequence encodes CASSPLTGGYGYTF.

At least ten counts were recorded for this clonotype. The chain combines TRBV3-1 with TRBJ1-2; D gene uncertain. The CDR3 length is 12 residues. The germline CDR1 and CDR2 sequences are LGHDT and YNNKEL (reference sequence). Trimming left V 0 bases short and J 12 bases short, with 11 bases between. In DNA form, the CDR3 reads TGTGCCAGCAGCCAAGATAGGAAGGGAAACACCTTC. It is translated as CASSQDRKGNTF.

This sequence joins TRBV6-1 and TRBJ1-2; TRBD1 is a possible D gene (6 bases). This CDR3 spans 19 amino acids. With 5 bases removed from V and 3 bases from J, the gap between germline ends came to 28 bases. From germline, CDR1 is MNHNS and CDR2 SASEGT. The DNA for the CDR3 is TGTGCCAGCAGTATGAAAGTGTTCGAGAGGATGGGGGCGGACTATGGCTACACCTTC. Translated: CASSMKVFERMGADYGYTF.

This clonotype appeared many times. The V call is TRBV19, the J call TRBJ2-7, with D perhaps assigned TRBD1 or TRBD2 (6 bases each). The germline gives CDR1 LNHDA, CDR2 SQIVND (reference sequence). The CDR3 has 13 amino acids. Trimming left V 3 bases short and J 6 bases short, with 12 bases between. The CDR3 nucleotides read TGTGCCAGTAGTATTTCGGGGGCGGGCGAGCAGTACTTC. Amino acid sequence: CASSISGAGEQYF.

The J gene is TRBJ1-1, the V gene TRBV20-1; D is ambiguous. V gave up 5 bases and J gave up 2 bases, with 6 bases separating them. The CDR3 totals 11 residues. The germline gives CDR1 DFQATT, CDR2 SNEGSKA (reference sequence). CDR3 amino acids: CSAGPNTEAFF. DNA of the CDR3: TGCAGTGCTGGTCCTAACACTGAAGCTTTCTTT.

The table lists this clonotype with many counts. The chain is built from TRBV24-1 and TRBJ2-2; weak D call: TRBD2 (6 bases). Trimming removed 4 bases from V and 7 bases from J, with 15 bases in between. The CDR3 consists of 15 residues. CDR1 and CDR2 from the germline V gene are KGHDR and SFDVKD. CDR3 DNA: TGTGCCACCAGTGAAGGGAGGACTTACCTCGGGGAGCTGTTTTTT. Translated, it gives CATSEGRTYLGELFF.

This clonotype has ten or more counts. The V call is TRBV9, the J call TRBJ1-1; D perhaps matches TRBD1 (6 bases). V was pared by 4 bases and J by 3 bases, with 10 bases between. The germline V gene encodes CDR1 SGDLS and CDR2 YYNGEE. This CDR3 contains 13 residues. The CDR3 sequence is CASSFRTDTEAFF. The CDR3 region has the DNA TGTGCCAGCAGCTTTAGGACAGACACTGAAGCTTTCTTT.

In its sample, this clonotype was seen many times. V and J are TRBV6-4 and TRBJ2-2; D is ambiguous. The CDR3 runs to 13 residues. Trimming cost V 3 bases and J 0 bases, with 2 bases left between them. CDR1 is MRHNA and CDR2 is SNTAGT in the germline V gene. CDR3 nucleotide sequence: TGTGCCAGCAGTGAAGCGAACACCGGGGAGCTGTTTTTT. Translating it yields CASSEANTGELFF.

This clonotype appeared many times. The chain combines TRBV28 with TRBJ2-1, with 8 bases matching TRBD1. In germline, CDR1 is MDHEN, CDR2 SYDVKM. Trimming cost V 8 bases and J 4 bases; bases outside gene matches: 16. The CDR3 is 17 amino acids. DNA for the CDR3: TGTGCCAGCTCGCAGGGGGTTGGGACAGGACATTACAATGAGCAGTTCTTC. Its protein product is CASSQGVGTGHYNEQFF.

J is TRBJ2-5 and V is TRBV2; D is ambiguous. V dropped 5 bases and J dropped 5 bases, with 6 bases sitting between them. Germline V gene data show CDR1 as SNHLY and CDR2 as FYNNEI. The CDR3 totals 11 residues. This CDR3 is CASSIKETQYF. The CDR3 DNA reads TGTGCCAGCAGTATAAAGGAGACCCAGTACTTC.

The chain employs TRBV20-1 and TRBJ1-5; possibly TRBD1 for D (6 bases). CDR3 length: 15 amino acids. V was cut by 3 bases and J by 3 bases, with 15 bases left in between. Germline V gene sequence: CDR1 DFQATT, CDR2 SNEGSKA (reference sequence). The CDR3 protein is CSARGTNTNNQPQHF. Here the CDR3 DNA reads TGCAGTGCTAGGGGGACAAATACGAACAATCAGCCCCAGCATTTT.

A remark on this clonotype: Because it lacks the conserved phenylalanine or tryptophan at the end, this CDR3 is likely a read error. The CDR3 sequence: CASRSTGGTEAFL. In nucleotides, the CDR3 is TGTGCCAGCAGGTCAACAGGGGGGACTGAAGCTTTCCTT. The chain joins TRBV6-1 to TRBJ1-1; 8 bases align to TRBD1. Germline CDR1 reads MNHNS; CDR2 reads SASEGT. With V trimmed by 6 bases and J by 5 bases, 5 bases remained unmatched. This CDR3 has 13 amino acids.

This clonotype was seen only a few times. V usage is TRBV18 and J usage is TRBJ2-7; D may match TRBD1 or TRBD2 (5 bases each). Trimming left V 5 bases short and J 0 bases short, with 20 bases between. Germline V gives CDR1 KGHSH, CDR2 LQKENI. This CDR3 spans 17 amino acids. For the CDR3, the DNA is TGTGCCAGCTCATCAGTACCCGGGTCAGGGAGCTCCTACGAGCAGTACTTC. Its translation: CASSSVPGSGSSYEQYF. The variable domain in full, completed from reference TRBV18 and TRBJ2-7, reads NAGVMQNPRHLVRRRGQEARLRCSPMKGHSHVYWYRQLPEEGLKFMVYLQKENIIDESGMPKERFSAEFPKEGPSILRIQQVVRGDSAAYFCASSSVPGSGSSYEQYFGPGTRLTVT.

Many counts were recorded for this clonotype. V gene TRBV28 combines with J gene TRBJ2-1; TRBD1 matches at 7 bases. CDR3 length: 17 amino acids. In germline, CDR1 is MDHEN, CDR2 SYDVKM. Losses at the gene ends were 5 bases for V and 9 bases for J; bases not matched to a gene: 19. Written as DNA, the CDR3 is TGTGCCAGCAGTGTAACTCGACCCGGGACAGTACGCAGTGAGCAGTTCTTC. It yields the protein CASSVTRPGTVRSEQFF.

This chain joins TRBV28 and TRBJ1-5; 7 nucleotides align to TRBD1. The germline V gene encodes CDR1 MDHEN and CDR2 SYDVKM. This CDR3 contains 14 residues. Trimming removed 10 bases from V and 1 base from J; junction bases left unmatched: 7. The CDR3 DNA reads TGTGCCAACCGCAGGGGGGGAAGCAATCAGCCCCAGCATTTT. Protein: CANRRGGSNQPQHF.

This clonotype was seen many times. V gene TRBV6-2 or TRBV6-3 combines with J gene TRBJ1-1, with TRBD1 as a possible D gene (5 bases). The germline V gene has CDR1 MNHEY and CDR2 SVGEGT. V lost 6 bases to trimming and J lost 6 bases, with 11 bases between them. The CDR3 has 12 amino acids. The CDR3 loop reads CASRGGGAEAFF. The CDR3 nucleotides are TGTGCCAGCAGGGGCGGGGGGGCTGAAGCTTTCTTT.